Sequencing of this TCR beta chain was carried out in a study of T cell repertoires in cytomegalovirus infection. Study at large: An indication of both CMV infection and matching HLA type came from public TCR beta signatures.

This CDR3 comprises 14 residues. The V end lost 3 bases, the J end lost 3 bases, and 15 bases lay between the germline ends. In germline, CDR1 is SQVTM, CDR2 ANQGSEA. Points from the study as a whole: CMV-specific TCR beta clonotypes restricted by HLA-C were the ones dominating the ex vivo response. Of the TCR beta families, the public ones yielded a cumulative frequency that identified carriers of CMV plus the relevant HLA.

On this clonotype: Its target is unknown.

TCRdb analysed the reads with MiXCR anew, one entry per CDR3 protein. Of 200,000 to 300,000 distinct CDR3 sequences listed, 9.1% are singletons. V usage is TRBV29-1 and J usage is TRBJ2-7; maybe TRBD2 (7 bases). This TCR was sampled from a human donor in good health (CMV status not recorded). Some clones in this sample may be carry-over from other donors' samples. Sequenced material: PBMCs. CDR3 protein: CSVDKGGGGYEQYF. The CDR3 DNA reads TGCAGCGTTGACAAAGGGGGAGGGGGCTACGAGCAGTACTTC.